This T cell receptor beta chain appears in the sequencing data of a study of vaccination effects on CD4 cells after COVID-19. Comments on this clone: The antigen remains undetermined.

The CDR3 totals 15 residues. CDR1 and CDR2 from the germline V gene are MDHEN and SYDVKM. Deletions cut 1 base from V and 3 bases from J, with 12 bases between. Some clones are missing from TCRdb's copy, which holds only in-frame ones; the method was immunoSEQ multiplex PCR. Of tens of thousands of clones listed, less than 80% are singletons. The authors isolated CD4+ T cells after less than eleven days of culture. Participants completed two doses of the BNT162b2 or mRNA-1273 vaccine. This material consisted of CD4+ T cells from PBMCs cultured without peptide, taken after COVID-19 vaccination. The receptor's source is a human donor who received a COVID-19 vaccine. The chain combines TRBV28 with TRBJ1-1, with D maybe TRBD1 (6 bases). Written as DNA, the CDR3 is TGTGCCAGCAGTTTATACCGGGACAAATACACTGAAGCTTTCTTT. Translated, it gives CASSLYRDKYTEAFF.